These 5 T cell receptor beta chains came from one sample sequenced in a study of shared clonotypes between healthy human individuals. Clones were sequenced by immunoSEQ multiplex PCR, and TCRdb holds only the in-frame ones, with some missing. The sample has 450,000 to 500,000 clones; 81% are singletons. Source material: PBMCs. Receptors were obtained from a woman between 35 and 50 years old in good health. Some clones in this sample may be carry-over from other donors' samples.

A word on this clone: Since a far larger clone is one base different, this is likely a read error. At the DNA level, this CDR3 is encoded by other sequences in the same sample as well. The chain uses TRBV6-5 and TRBJ1-1, with unresolved D. Germline V lookup: CDR1 MNHEY, CDR2 SVGAGI. This CDR3 region has 12 residues. DNA of the CDR3: TGTGCCAGCAGAGCATTACCCGGCCGGGCTTTCTTC. This encodes CASRALPGRAFF.

A word on this clone: The likely explanation is a read error, given a far larger clone one base away. This CDR3 is CASSNMNTEAFF. CDR3 bases: TGTGCCAGTTCAAACATGAACACTGAAGCTTTCTTT. The chain has TRBV19 and TRBJ1-1; no clear D gene. V was shortened by 8 bases and J by 0 bases, with 7 bases between the two germline ends. This CDR3 comprises 12 residues. CDR1 LNHDA and CDR2 SQIVND come from the germline V gene (reference sequence).

The gene calls are TRBV6-5 and TRBJ1-5; a possible D gene is TRBD1 (5 bases). The germline V gene encodes CDR1 MNHEY and CDR2 SVGAGI. V lost 2 bases, J lost 4 bases, and 9 bases lay in between. This CDR3 region has 14 residues. CDR3 sequence reads: CASSYGRGNQPQHF. The CDR3 DNA reads TGTGCCAGCAGTTACGGGAGGGGTAATCAGCCCCAGCATTTT.

The chain links TRBV5-1 to TRBJ2-5; TRBD1 aligns across 10 bases. Per the germline V gene, CDR1 is SGHRS and CDR2 is YFSETQ. CDR3 length equals 15 residues. V lost 4 bases, J lost 3 bases, and 6 bases stayed unmatched. The DNA of the CDR3 is TGCGCCAGCAGCACCTCCGGGACAGGGGAAGAGACCCAGTACTTC. This sequence encodes CASSTSGTGEETQYF.

V gene TRBV10-2 combines with J gene TRBJ1-5; D is undetermined. The CDR3 totals 14 residues. Germline CDR1 is WSHSY and CDR2 is SAAADI. Trimming removed 3 bases from V and 4 bases from J, with 10 bases in between. CDR3 amino acids: CASSDLGGNQPQHF. The CDR3 DNA reads TGCGCCAGCAGTGATTTAGGTGGGAATCAGCCCCAGCATTTT.